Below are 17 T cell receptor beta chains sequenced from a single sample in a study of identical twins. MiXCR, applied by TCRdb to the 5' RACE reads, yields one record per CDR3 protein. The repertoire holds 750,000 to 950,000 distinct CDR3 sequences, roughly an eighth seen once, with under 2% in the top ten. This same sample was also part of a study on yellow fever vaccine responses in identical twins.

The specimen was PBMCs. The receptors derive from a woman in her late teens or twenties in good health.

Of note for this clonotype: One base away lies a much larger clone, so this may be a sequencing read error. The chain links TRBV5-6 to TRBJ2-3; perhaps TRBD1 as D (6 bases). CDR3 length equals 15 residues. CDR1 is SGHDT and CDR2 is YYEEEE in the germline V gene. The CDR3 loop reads CASSIQGGRYDTRYF. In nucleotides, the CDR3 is TGTGCCAGCAGCATCCAAGGGGGACGGTACGATACGCGGTATTTT.

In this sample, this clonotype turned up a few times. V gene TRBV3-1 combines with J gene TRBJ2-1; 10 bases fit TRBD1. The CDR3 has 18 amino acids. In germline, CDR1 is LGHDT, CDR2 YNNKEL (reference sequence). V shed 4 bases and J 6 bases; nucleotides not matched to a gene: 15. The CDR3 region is CASSPTGGLLLLFNEQFF. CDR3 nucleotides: TGTGCCAGCAGCCCGACAGGGGGCTTGCTCCTACTCTTCAATGAGCAGTTCTTC.

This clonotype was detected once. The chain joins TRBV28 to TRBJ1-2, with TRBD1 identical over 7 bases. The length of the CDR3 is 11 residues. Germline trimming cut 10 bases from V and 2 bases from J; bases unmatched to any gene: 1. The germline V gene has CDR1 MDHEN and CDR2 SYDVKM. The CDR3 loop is CAIQGNYGYTF. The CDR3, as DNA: TGTGCCATACAGGGGAACTATGGCTACACCTTC.

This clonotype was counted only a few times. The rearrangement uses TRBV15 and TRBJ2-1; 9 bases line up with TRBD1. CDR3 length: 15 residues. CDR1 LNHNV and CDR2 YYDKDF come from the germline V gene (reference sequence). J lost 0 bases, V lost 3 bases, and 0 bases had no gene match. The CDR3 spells CATSRGQGSYNEQFF. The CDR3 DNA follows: TGTGCCACCAGCAGGGGACAGGGCTCCTACAATGAGCAGTTCTTC.

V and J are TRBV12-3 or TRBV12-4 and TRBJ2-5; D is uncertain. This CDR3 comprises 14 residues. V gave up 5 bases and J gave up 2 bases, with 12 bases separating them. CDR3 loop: CASSPLVTQETQYF. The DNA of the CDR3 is TGTGCCAGCAGTCCTCTAGTGACACAAGAGACCCAGTACTTC.

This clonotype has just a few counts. CDR3 in amino acids: CACGQQNTGELFF. The CDR3 bases are TGTGCCTGCGGCCAACAGAACACCGGGGAGCTGTTTTTT. V usage is TRBV7-2 and J usage is TRBJ2-2, with unresolved D. There are 13 residues in the CDR3. V lost 11 bases and J 1 base, leaving 11 bases between the germline ends. CDR1 SGHTA and CDR2 FQGNSA come from the germline V gene.

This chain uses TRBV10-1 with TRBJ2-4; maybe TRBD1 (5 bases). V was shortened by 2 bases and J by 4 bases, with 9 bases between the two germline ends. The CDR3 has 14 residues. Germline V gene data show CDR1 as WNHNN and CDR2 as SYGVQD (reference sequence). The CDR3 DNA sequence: TGCGCCAGCAGTGAGAGCTCAGGGAAAAACATTCAGTACTTC. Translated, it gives CASSESSGKNIQYF.

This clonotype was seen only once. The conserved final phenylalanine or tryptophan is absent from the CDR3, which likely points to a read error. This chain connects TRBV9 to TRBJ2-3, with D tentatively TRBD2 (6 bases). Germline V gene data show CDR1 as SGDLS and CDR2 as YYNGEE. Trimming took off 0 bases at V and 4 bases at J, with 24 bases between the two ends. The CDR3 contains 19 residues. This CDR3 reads CASSVAHRGSVKGPDTQYL. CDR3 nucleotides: TGTGCCAGCAGCGTAGCCCACCGGGGGAGCGTGAAGGGCCCAGATACGCAGTATCTG.

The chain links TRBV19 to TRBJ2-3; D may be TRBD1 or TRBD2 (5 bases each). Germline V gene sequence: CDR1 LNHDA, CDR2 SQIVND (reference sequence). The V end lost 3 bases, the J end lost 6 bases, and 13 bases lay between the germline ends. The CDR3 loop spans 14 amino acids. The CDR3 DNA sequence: TGTGCCAGTAGTATTCACGGGGCCGGGGATACGCAGTATTTT. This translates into CASSIHGAGDTQYF.

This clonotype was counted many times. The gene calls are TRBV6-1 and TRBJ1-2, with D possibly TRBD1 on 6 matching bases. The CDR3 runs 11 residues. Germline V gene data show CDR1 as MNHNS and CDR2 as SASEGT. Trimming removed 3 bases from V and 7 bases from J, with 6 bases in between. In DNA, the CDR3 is TGTGCCAGCAGTGAGGGGGCTGGCTACACCTTC. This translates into CASSEGAGYTF.

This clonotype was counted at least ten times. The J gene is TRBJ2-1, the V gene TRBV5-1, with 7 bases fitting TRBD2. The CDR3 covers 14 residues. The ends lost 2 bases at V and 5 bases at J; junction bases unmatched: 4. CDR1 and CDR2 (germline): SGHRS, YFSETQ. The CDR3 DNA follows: TGCGCCAGCAGCTTCCCAGCGGGGAACAATGAGCAGTTCTTC. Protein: CASSFPAGNNEQFF.

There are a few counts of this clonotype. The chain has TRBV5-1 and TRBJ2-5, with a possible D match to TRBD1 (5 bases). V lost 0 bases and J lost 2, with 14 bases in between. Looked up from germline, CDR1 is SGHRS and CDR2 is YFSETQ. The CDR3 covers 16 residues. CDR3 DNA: TGCGCCAGCAGCTTGGATGGCAGGGTCGGTCAAGAGACCCAGTACTTC. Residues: CASSLDGRVGQETQYF.

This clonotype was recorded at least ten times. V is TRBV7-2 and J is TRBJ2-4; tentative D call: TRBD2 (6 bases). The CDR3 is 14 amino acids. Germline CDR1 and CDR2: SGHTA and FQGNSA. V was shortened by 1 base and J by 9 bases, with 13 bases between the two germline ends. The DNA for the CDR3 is TGTGCCAGCAGCTTAGGCGTTAGCGGTACCATTCAGTACTTC. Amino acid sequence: CASSLGVSGTIQYF.

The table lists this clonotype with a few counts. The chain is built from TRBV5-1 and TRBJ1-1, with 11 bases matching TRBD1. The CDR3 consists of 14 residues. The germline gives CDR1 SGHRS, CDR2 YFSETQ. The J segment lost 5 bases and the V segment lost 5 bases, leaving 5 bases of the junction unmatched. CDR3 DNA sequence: TGCGCCAGCAGGGACGGACAGGGGGCGACTGAAGCTTTCTTT. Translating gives CASRDGQGATEAFF.

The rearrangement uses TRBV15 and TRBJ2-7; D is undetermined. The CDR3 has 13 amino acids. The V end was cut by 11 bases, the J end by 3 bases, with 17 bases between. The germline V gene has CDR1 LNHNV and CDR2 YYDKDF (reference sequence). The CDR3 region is CALPGQRNYEQYV. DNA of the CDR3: TGTGCCTTACCAGGCCAGCGTAACTACGAGCAGTACGTC.

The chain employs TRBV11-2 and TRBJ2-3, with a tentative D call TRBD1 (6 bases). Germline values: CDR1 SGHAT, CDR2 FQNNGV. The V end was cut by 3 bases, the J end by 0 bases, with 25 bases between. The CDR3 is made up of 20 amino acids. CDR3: CASSFRQTGHGIRSTDTQYF. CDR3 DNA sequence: TGTGCCAGCAGCTTCCGCCAAACGGGACACGGAATCAGGAGCACAGATACGCAGTATTTT.

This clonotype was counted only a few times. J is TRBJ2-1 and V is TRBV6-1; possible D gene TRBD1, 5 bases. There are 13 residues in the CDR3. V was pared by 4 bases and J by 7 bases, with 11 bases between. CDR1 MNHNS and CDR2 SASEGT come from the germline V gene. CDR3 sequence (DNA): TGTGCCAGCAGTGTAACAGGAAGAAATGAGCAGTTCTTC. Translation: CASSVTGRNEQFF.